The 3 T cell receptor beta chains below come from one sample, sequenced in a study of cytomegalovirus exposure and HLA in healthy donors. Amplification used 60 Vbeta primers and 13 Jbeta primers. Using immunoSEQ multiplex PCR, the repertoire was profiled, and TCRdb retains in-frame clones only, with some absent. The sample lists around 67,000 clones, 78% occurring once. Input material: PBMCs. Receptors were obtained from a man between 18 and 29 years old in good health and CMV-seropositive.

V is TRBV7-9 and J is TRBJ1-5, with a weak D call TRBD1 (5 bases). The CDR3 contains 15 residues. The germline V gene encodes CDR1 SEHNR and CDR2 FQNEAQ (reference sequence). Trimming removed 2 bases at V and 1 base at J, with 9 bases between. The CDR3: CASSLRGGSNQPQHF. The CDR3 nucleotides are TGTGCCAGCAGCTTAAGGGGAGGGAGCAATCAGCCCCAGCATTTT.

The chain links TRBV6-6 to TRBJ2-5, with D possibly matching TRBD1 (6 bases). Deletions cut 6 bases from V and 1 base from J, with 12 bases between. Per germline, CDR1 MNHNY and CDR2 SVGAGI (reference sequence). The CDR3 has 14 residues. In nucleotides, the CDR3 is TGTGCCAGCAGACTACAGGGATTCCAAGAGACCCAGTACTTC. Translating it yields CASRLQGFQETQYF.

V gene TRBV30 combines with J gene TRBJ1-3; D possibly corresponds to TRBD1 (5 bases). The CDR3 spans 17 residues. V lost 2 bases, J lost 0 bases, and 17 bases lay in between. CDR1 is GTSNPN, CDR2 SVGIG, per germline (reference sequence). Here the CDR3 reads CAWSTGIGLASGNTIYF. In nucleotides, the CDR3 is TGTGCCTGGAGTACAGGAATAGGGCTCGCCTCTGGAAACACCATATATTTT.